What follows are 19 T cell receptor beta chains derived from one specimen sequenced in a study of T cell repertoires in cytomegalovirus infection. TCRdb independently ran MiXCR on the reads; one entry per CDR3 protein. The sample contains roughly 990,000 distinct CDR3 sequences, around 29% of which appear only once. These receptors have no known antigen. Specimen: cultured CD8+ T cells from PBMCs, collected from culture after CMV antigen stimulation. These receptor sequences come from a human donor in good health (CMV status not recorded). Some clones in this sample may be carry-over from other donors' samples.

This clonotype was detected only a few times. At one of its ends the junction is not consistent with the germline gene, which may arise from a read error. The rearrangement links TRBV10-2 to TRBJ2-5; 7 bases map to TRBD2. The CDR3 is 13 amino acids. Germline lookup yields CDR1 WSHSY and CDR2 SAAADI. The CDR3 DNA is TGTGCCAGCAGTGGGGGGGGACGCGAGACCCAGTACTTC. Translated: CASSGGGRETQYF.

This clonotype was detected a few times. V gene TRBV6-1 combines with J gene TRBJ1-2; D not certain. Germline V CDR1 and CDR2: MNHNS, SASEGT. Trimming left V 1 base short and J 3 bases short, with 12 bases between. The CDR3 runs 15 residues. CDR3 sequence (DNA): TGTGCCAGCAGTGAAGATAGCTATGACCACTATGGCTACACCTTC. This encodes CASSEDSYDHYGYTF.

This clonotype was observed at least ten times. The chain is built from TRBV10-3 and TRBJ1-2; D uncertain. The CDR3 runs to 14 residues. Deletions cut 5 bases from V and 8 bases from J, with 18 bases between. Germline lookup yields CDR1 ENHRY and CDR2 SYGVKD. CDR3 DNA: TGTGCCATCAGTTTCTCGCAACCTGTCTACGGCTACACCTTC. Its protein product is CAISFSQPVYGYTF.

The chain recombines TRBV6-2 or TRBV6-3 with TRBJ1-2, with D maybe TRBD1 (6 bases). The CDR3 is made up of 15 amino acids. V lost 2 bases to trimming and J lost 4 bases, with 14 bases between them. CDR1 and CDR2 (germline): MNHEY, SVGEGT. CDR3 residues: CASSYGRGSLYGYTF. In DNA, the CDR3 is TGTGCCAGCAGTTACGGCAGGGGATCCCTCTATGGCTACACCTTC.

Regarding this clonotype: A clone one base away is much larger, so this may be a read error. The chain employs TRBV10-3 and TRBJ2-2, with D perhaps being TRBD1 or TRBD2 (5 bases each). Germline V gene sequence: CDR1 ENHRY, CDR2 SYGVKD. V was trimmed by 0 bases and J by 5 bases, leaving 16 bases between them. The CDR3 is made up of 17 amino acids. The CDR3 is CAISESVRGRETGELFF. The CDR3 DNA reads as TGTGCCATCAGTGAGTCCGTCCGGGGCAGGGAAACCGGGGAGCTGTTTTTT.

This chain connects TRBV20-1 to TRBJ2-7, with TRBD1 matching over 8 bases. The germline CDR1 and CDR2 sequences are DFQATT and SNEGSKA (reference sequence). CDR3 length: 15 residues. Trimming removed 0 bases from V and 1 base from J; junction bases left unmatched: 5. CDR3 nucleotides: TGCAGTGCTAGAGAGGGGACAGGTTATTCCTACGAGCAGTACGTC. Translating it yields CSAREGTGYSYEQYV.

A few counts support this clonotype. The chain carries TRBV7-8 and TRBJ2-7; D is perhaps TRBD1 or TRBD2 (5 bases each). Trimming removed 1 base from V and 2 bases from J, with 9 bases in between. This CDR3 is 14 amino acids long. The germline CDR1 and CDR2 sequences are SGHVS and FQNEAQ. The CDR3 is CASSLGGPTYEQYV. CDR3 in DNA: TGTGCCAGCAGCTTAGGGGGACCAACCTACGAGCAGTACGTC.

This chain uses TRBV6-6 with TRBJ2-2; D is ambiguous. Trimming left V 5 bases short and J 8 bases short, with 9 bases between. This CDR3 spans 12 amino acids. CDR1 and CDR2 from the germline V gene are MNHNY and SVGAGI (reference sequence). CDR3 loop: CASSPTLGELFF. In DNA form, the CDR3 reads TGTGCCAGCAGTCCGACGTTAGGGGAGCTGTTTTTT.

This clonotype turned up a few times. CDR3 bases: TGTGCCAGCAGTGTAGCGGGGGGAACTTACGAGCAGTACGTC. As protein: CASSVAGGTYEQYV. This chain joins TRBV28 and TRBJ2-7, with 10 positions matching TRBD2. This CDR3 contains 14 residues. V was pared by 5 bases and J by 4 bases, with 5 bases of the junction left unmatched. From germline, CDR1 is MDHEN and CDR2 SYDVKM.

The rearrangement uses TRBV6-1 and TRBJ2-1; 9 bases match TRBD2. Unmatched junction bases numbered 11, after V lost 7 bases and J lost 4 bases. CDR1 and CDR2 (germline): MNHNS, SASEGT. The length of the CDR3 is 16 residues. CDR3 sequence reads: CASMAFLAGPYNEQFF. CDR3 nucleotide sequence: TGTGCCAGCATGGCTTTTCTAGCGGGGCCTTACAATGAGCAGTTCTTC.

In its sample, this clonotype was seen a few times. This sequence joins TRBV6-1 and TRBJ1-5, with TRBD1 as a possible D gene (5 bases). Germline CDR1 MNHNS, CDR2 SASEGT. The CDR3 extends over 15 amino acids. The V end was cut by 5 bases, the J end by 0 bases, with 11 bases between. The CDR3 loop reads CASSKTVASNQPQHF. The CDR3 nucleotides read TGTGCCAGCAGTAAGACAGTTGCTAGCAATCAGCCCCAGCATTTT.

This clonotype was recorded a few times. The V call is TRBV7-3, the J call TRBJ1-6; 8 bases line up with TRBD1. Germline CDR1 SGHTA, CDR2 FQGTGA. V shed 6 bases and J 5 bases; nucleotides not matched to a gene: 6. This CDR3 has 15 amino acids. The CDR3 sequence is CASRLQGQDNSPLHF. The CDR3 DNA follows: TGTGCCAGCAGGCTCCAGGGACAGGATAATTCACCCCTCCACTTT.

This clonotype was observed at least ten times. The rearrangement links TRBV12-3 or TRBV12-4 to TRBJ2-7; possibly TRBD2 for D (5 bases). V lost 0 bases, J lost 0 bases, and 12 bases lay in between. CDR3 length equals 16 residues. CDR3 region: CASSLAGAAHSYEQYF. CDR3 DNA sequence: TGTGCCAGCAGTTTAGCGGGAGCCGCACACTCCTACGAGCAGTACTTC.

Comment on this clonotype: Germline is not matched at one junction end, which may reflect a read error. In nucleotides, the CDR3 is TGTGCCAGCAGTCAAGGAGCGGTGAACACTGAAGCTTTCTTT. It specifies CASSQGAVNTEAFF. The chain joins TRBV4-1 to TRBJ1-1; D unresolved. CDR3 size: 14 residues. Germline V gene sequence: CDR1 MGHRA, CDR2 YSYEKL.

A note on this clonotype: Being one base from a much bigger clone, this may be a read error. V usage is TRBV12-3 or TRBV12-4 and J usage is TRBJ1-6, with TRBD1 matching 7 bases. CDR3 size: 15 residues. CDR3 sequence reads: CTSSLGDRDYSPLHF. The CDR3 nucleotides are TGTACCAGCAGTTTGGGGGACAGAGACTATTCACCCCTCCACTTT.

The chain links TRBV25-1 to TRBJ2-5; D is perhaps TRBD2 (5 bases). The CDR3 sequence is 15 residues long. Trimming removed 6 bases from V and 5 bases from J, with 19 bases in between. Germline-derived CDR1 and CDR2 are MGHDK and SYGVNS. The CDR3 protein is CASSDHRGLVETQYF. CDR3 nucleotide sequence: TGTGCCAGCAGCGATCATAGAGGACTGGTCGAGACCCAGTACTTC. Looking up the rest from reference TRBV25-1 and TRBJ2-5 gives the full variable domain: EADIYQTPRYLVIGTGKKITLECSQTMGHDKMYWYQQDPGMELHLIHYSYGVNSTEKGDLSSESTVSRIRTEHFPLTLESARPSHTSQYLCASSDHRGLVETQYFGPGTRLLVL.

The sample holds a few counts of this clonotype. V is TRBV6-2 or TRBV6-3 and J is TRBJ1-2, with 7 positions matching TRBD1. This CDR3 is 12 amino acids long. Looked up from germline, CDR1 is MNHEY and CDR2 is SVGEGT. The J segment lost 3 bases and the V segment lost 6 bases, leaving 1 base of the junction unmatched. The CDR3 DNA reads TGTGCCAGCAGAACAGGGGACTATGGCTACACCTTC. Translated: CASRTGDYGYTF.

The genes are TRBV7-9 and TRBJ2-1; D is tentatively TRBD1 or TRBD2 (6 bases each). The germline V gene encodes CDR1 SEHNR and CDR2 FQNEAQ (reference sequence). The CDR3 spans 16 residues. The V gene lost 5 bases and the J gene lost 0 bases, with 14 bases spanning the gap. Written as DNA, the CDR3 is TGTGCCAGCAGCCACAGGGAGCGGGCCTCCTACAATGAGCAGTTCTTC. This translates into CASSHRERASYNEQFF.

This clonotype was seen a few times. V gene TRBV20-1 combines with J gene TRBJ1-2, with D unresolved. Germline CDR1 and CDR2: DFQATT and SNEGSKA (reference sequence). The V end lost 0 bases, the J end lost 4 bases, and 15 bases lay between the germline ends. The CDR3 length is 15 residues. The CDR3 DNA reads TGCAGTGCTAGAGATCATGGTCGGACGATCTATGGCTACACCTTC. Encoded protein: CSARDHGRTIYGYTF.